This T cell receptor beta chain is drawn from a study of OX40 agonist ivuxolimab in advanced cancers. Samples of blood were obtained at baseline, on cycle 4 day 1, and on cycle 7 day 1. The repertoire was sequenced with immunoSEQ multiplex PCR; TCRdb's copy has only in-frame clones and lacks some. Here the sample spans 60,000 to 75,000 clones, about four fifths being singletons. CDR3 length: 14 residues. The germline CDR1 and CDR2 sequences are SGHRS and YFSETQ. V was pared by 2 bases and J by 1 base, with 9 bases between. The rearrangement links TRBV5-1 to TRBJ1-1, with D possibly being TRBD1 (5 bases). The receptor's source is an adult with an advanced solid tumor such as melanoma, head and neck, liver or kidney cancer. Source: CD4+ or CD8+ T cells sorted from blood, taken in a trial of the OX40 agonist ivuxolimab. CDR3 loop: CASSFTGENTEAFF. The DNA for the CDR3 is TGCGCCAGCAGCTTTACAGGTGAGAACACTGAAGCTTTCTTT.